This record covers a single T cell receptor (beta chain). The sample is drawn from a study of blood T cell repertoires in COVID-19. Study-wide background: Samples taken during acute and convalescent COVID-19 were collected in the United States, Italy and Spain. From T cells, B-cell-depleted T cells, or PBMCs came the material, which was cDNA or gDNA.

The Seattle patients joined while their infection was active and were tracked longitudinally afterward. CDR3 size: 15 residues. The V gene end was trimmed by 6 bases and the J gene end by 3 bases; junction bases not matched to a gene: 7. Germline V gene data show CDR1 as LGHNT and CDR2 as FRNRAP. In the authors' methods: Reference gene primer amplification yielded estimated nucleated cell counts. Repertoires were generated with immunoSEQ multiplex PCR, while TCRdb's copy carries only in-frame clones and drops some. That table gives V, J and clone size, and the DNA gave D and trimming. The data hold some 220,000 clones, with 75% to 85% observed a single time.

The clonotype comes from a woman in her 70s with COVID-19, enrolled during active disease. The chain links TRBV12-5 to TRBJ1-5, with 8 nucleotides matching TRBD1. Specimen: peripheral blood. The CDR3 reads CASGPGQGINQPQHF. The CDR3 DNA reads as TGTGCTAGTGGGCCTGGACAGGGCATCAATCAGCCCCAGCATTTT.